The present entry profiles one T cell receptor (beta chain) with its context. This record belongs to a study of OX40 agonist ivuxolimab in advanced cancers. The wider study: Partial responses were achieved by three patients, of whom one had hepatocellular carcinoma and two had cutaneous melanoma.

This table comes from immunoSEQ multiplex PCR, and its TCRdb copy is limited to in-frame clones, with some not included. The data show 35,000 or so clones, approximately 84% seen once. Source: CD4+ or CD8+ T cells sorted from blood, taken in a trial of the OX40 agonist ivuxolimab. The clonotype comes from an adult with an advanced solid tumor such as melanoma, head and neck, liver or kidney cancer.

The CDR3 DNA reads TGTGCCAGCAGTTACCCACTGGGCGGAGCCTACGAGCAGTACTTC. Its protein is CASSYPLGGAYEQYF. V is TRBV28 and J is TRBJ2-7; D call uncertain. Trimming left V 4 bases short and J 2 bases short, with 15 bases between. Germline V gives CDR1 MDHEN, CDR2 SYDVKM. There are 15 residues in the CDR3.